The T cell receptor beta chain under discussion was sequenced for a study of post-analysis software for immune sequencing data. Study outcomes and limitations: TRBV segments more frequent in patients than in controls numbered five and included TRBV5-6, TRBV5-1 and TRBV20-1. Same-batch samples co-clustered strongly by F measure. The study found significantly lower normalized Chao1 diversity in multiple sclerosis patients than in controls.

This clonotype has only a few counts. What it recognizes is unknown. Prepared TCR beta cDNA libraries contained unique molecular identifiers. The yield from roughly 1 to 10 million T cells was roughly 500,000 cDNA molecules in total. TCRdb re-called the PCR reads with MiXCR, one entry per CDR3 protein. The sample comprises about 540,000 distinct CDR3 sequences, roughly 34% of which are singletons, and 6% rests with the top ten. CDR3 length equals 18 residues. The V and J ends lost 3 bases and 4 bases, in that order; junction bases with no gene match: 15. Germline loops: CDR1 MDHEN, CDR2 SYDVKM. This receptor was obtained from a girl under 18 with multiple sclerosis. The chain employs TRBV28 and TRBJ1-2; 9 bases are a match to TRBD1. Sequenced: blood. CDR3: CASSLIGTGRTRGYGYTF. The DNA of the CDR3 is TGTGCCAGCAGTTTGATCGGGACAGGGCGCACAAGGGGCTATGGCTACACCTTC.